These 9 T cell receptor beta chains were all obtained from the same sample, sequenced in a study of control samples from healthy donors and cancer patients. Sequenced by immunoSEQ multiplex PCR; TCRdb stores in-frame clones only, minus some. The sample lists more than 150,000 clones; about 93% were seen once. The sequencing sample was made of blood. The receptors were sampled from a man between 18 and 35 years old in good health.

The chain carries TRBV19 and TRBJ1-6, with a weak D call TRBD1 (6 bases). Trimming stripped 6 bases from V and 10 bases from J, with 13 bases between. Germline V gives CDR1 LNHDA, CDR2 SQIVND (reference sequence). The CDR3 contains 13 residues. CDR3 nucleotides: TGTGCCAGTAGCCCATCGGGGGGCTCACCCCTCCACTTT. This codes for CASSPSGGSPLHF.

This clone has just one count. As DNA, the CDR3 is TGTGCCAGTAAGCCTCGAGGAGGCGACGTGCGAGAAAAACTGTTTTTT. Protein product: CASKPRGGDVREKLFF. This chain joins TRBV19 and TRBJ1-4, with unresolved D. The CDR3 loop spans 16 amino acids. Germline values: CDR1 LNHDA, CDR2 SQIVND (reference sequence). Trimming pared 7 bases from V and 8 bases from J, leaving 23 bases between.

The chain recombines TRBV4-1 with TRBJ2-6; 8 bases match TRBD1. The CDR3 is 17 residues long. Germline lookup yields CDR1 MGHRA and CDR2 YSYEKL. Unmatched junction bases numbered 7, after V lost 4 bases and J lost 2 bases. CDR3 loop: CASSRISQGAGANVLTF. For the CDR3, the DNA is TGCGCCAGCAGCCGCATCTCACAGGGGGCTGGGGCCAACGTCCTGACTTTC.

The gene calls are TRBV18 and TRBJ2-5; unclear D gene. Per germline, CDR1 KGHSH and CDR2 LQKENI. Trimming stripped 4 bases from V and 3 bases from J, with 6 bases between. There are 12 residues in the CDR3. CDR3 nucleotide sequence: TGTGCCAGCTCACGACTGGAAGAGACCCAGTACTTC. It codes for CASSRLEETQYF.

In DNA, the CDR3 is TGTGCCTGGAGTGTAGACGGCCTGGGGCGAGGGACCCAGTACTTC. This codes for CAWSVDGLGRGTQYF. This rearrangement joins TRBV30 to TRBJ2-5; TRBD1 is a possible D gene (5 bases). From germline, CDR1 is GTSNPN and CDR2 SVGIG (reference sequence). The CDR3 length is 15 residues. V was cut by 0 bases and J by 7 bases, with 18 bases left in between.

The gene calls are TRBV2 and TRBJ2-3, with 10 bases aligning to TRBD2. Germline V CDR1 and CDR2: SNHLY, FYNNEI. The CDR3 has 17 amino acids. Trimming took 3 bases from V and 6 from J; bases not matched to a gene: 12. CDR3 nucleotides: TGTGCCAGCAGTGAGCTCGCGAGCGGGGGGGCTGGCGATACGCAGTATTTT. It codes for CASSELASGGAGDTQYF.

The gene calls are TRBV30 and TRBJ1-2; D might be TRBD1 (6 bases). The V end was cut by 3 bases, the J end by 8 bases, with 16 bases between. The V gene's germline CDR1 is GTSNPN and CDR2 SVGIG (reference sequence). The length of the CDR3 is 13 residues. CDR3 bases: TGTGCCTGGAGATCCGGGGGCAGGGACGGCTACACCTTC. The encoded protein is CAWRSGGRDGYTF.

V gene TRBV27 combines with J gene TRBJ1-4, with 7 bases identical to TRBD1. The CDR3 is 14 amino acids. The ends lost 5 bases at V and 6 bases at J; junction bases unmatched: 6. Germline assignment: CDR1 MNHEY and CDR2 SMNVEV (reference sequence). The CDR3 protein is CASSTYRGHEKLFF. CDR3 nucleotide sequence: TGTGCCAGCAGTACCTACAGGGGCCATGAAAAACTGTTTTTT.

The chain has TRBV21-1 and TRBJ1-3. TRBV21-1 corresponds to a pseudogene. The CDR3 covers 15 residues. CDR3 protein: CASSKTYGPGNTIYF. CDR3 DNA sequence: TGTGCCAGCAGCAAAACATACGGTCCGGGAAACACCATATATTTT.